Described below is a single T cell receptor (beta chain) sequence and its context. Antigen specificity is unknown. Sequence at one end of the junction differs from germline and may be a read error. Between about 18 and 33 mg of unsorted bulk tissue served as the source from which RNA and DNA were co-extracted. The data were obtained in a study of tumor-infiltrating lymphocytes in primary liver carcinoma. Per the germline V gene, CDR1 is ENHRY and CDR2 is SYGVKD. The CDR3 has 15 residues. Study-wide results and limits: Tumor top-250-clone fraction significantly exceeded that of blood (p = 0.039).

From 450 to 550 ng total RNA, TCR beta cDNA was generated with a primer in the constant region. Libraries covering TCR beta were generated through three nested multiplex PCR rounds (using a slightly modified ARM-PCR). Researchers ran the first two PCR rounds for ten to eleven cycles each with TRBV1-TRBV30 forward primers and a C-beta reverse primer. TCRdb reprocessed the multiplex PCR reads via MiXCR and lists one record per CDR3 protein. The table includes tens of thousands of distinct CDR3 sequences, about 84% detected once. The sample was liver tumor tissue from sampling region 2. Indicated subset: tumor region T2, inferior pole. The rearrangement joins TRBV10-3 to TRBJ2-3, with 10 bases that match TRBD1. This clonotype was obtained from a woman younger than 45 with primary liver carcinoma and hepatitis B virus infection. The CDR3 region has the DNA TGTGCCATGAGAGAACCCGGGACAGGGGCCGATATGCAGTATTTT. Amino acids: CAMREPGTGADMQYF.